This T cell receptor (beta chain) was recovered during a study of OX40 agonist ivuxolimab in advanced cancers. The CDR3 covers 13 residues. Sequenced by immunoSEQ multiplex PCR; TCRdb stores in-frame clones only, minus some. The sample has over 45,000 clones, about four fifths seen once. The rearrangement joins TRBV21-1 to TRBJ2-7; the table's D call, TRBD1, has no DNA check behind it. TRBV21-1 is a recognized pseudogene. This TCR was sampled from an adult with an advanced solid tumor such as melanoma, head and neck, liver or kidney cancer. Specimen: CD4+ or CD8+ T cells sorted from blood, collected in a trial of the OX40 agonist ivuxolimab. The CDR3 spells CASRWTGPHEQYF. The CDR3 DNA is TGTGCCAGCAGATGGACAGGTCCCCACGAGCAGTACTTC.